This TCR beta chain emerged from a study of blood T cell repertoires in COVID-19. Study overall: Samples came from the United States, Italy and Spain, spanning acute and convalescent COVID-19.

Patients at the Seattle site were enrolled during active infection and followed longitudinally. V lost 4 bases to trimming and J lost 0 bases, with 10 bases between them. Germline values: CDR1 SQVTM, CDR2 ANQGSEA. This CDR3 contains 14 residues. This table comes from immunoSEQ multiplex PCR, and its TCRdb copy is limited to in-frame clones, with some not included. The sample has 120,000 or so clones; roughly nine tenths are singletons. This chain links TRBV29-1 with TRBJ2-1; no clear D gene. Material for sequencing was peripheral blood. This TCR was recovered from a man aged 55 to 69 with COVID-19, enrolled during active disease. This chain's CDR3 is CSVGVRPSYNEQFF. In DNA form, the CDR3 reads TGCAGCGTTGGTGTGCGCCCCTCCTACAATGAGCAGTTCTTC.